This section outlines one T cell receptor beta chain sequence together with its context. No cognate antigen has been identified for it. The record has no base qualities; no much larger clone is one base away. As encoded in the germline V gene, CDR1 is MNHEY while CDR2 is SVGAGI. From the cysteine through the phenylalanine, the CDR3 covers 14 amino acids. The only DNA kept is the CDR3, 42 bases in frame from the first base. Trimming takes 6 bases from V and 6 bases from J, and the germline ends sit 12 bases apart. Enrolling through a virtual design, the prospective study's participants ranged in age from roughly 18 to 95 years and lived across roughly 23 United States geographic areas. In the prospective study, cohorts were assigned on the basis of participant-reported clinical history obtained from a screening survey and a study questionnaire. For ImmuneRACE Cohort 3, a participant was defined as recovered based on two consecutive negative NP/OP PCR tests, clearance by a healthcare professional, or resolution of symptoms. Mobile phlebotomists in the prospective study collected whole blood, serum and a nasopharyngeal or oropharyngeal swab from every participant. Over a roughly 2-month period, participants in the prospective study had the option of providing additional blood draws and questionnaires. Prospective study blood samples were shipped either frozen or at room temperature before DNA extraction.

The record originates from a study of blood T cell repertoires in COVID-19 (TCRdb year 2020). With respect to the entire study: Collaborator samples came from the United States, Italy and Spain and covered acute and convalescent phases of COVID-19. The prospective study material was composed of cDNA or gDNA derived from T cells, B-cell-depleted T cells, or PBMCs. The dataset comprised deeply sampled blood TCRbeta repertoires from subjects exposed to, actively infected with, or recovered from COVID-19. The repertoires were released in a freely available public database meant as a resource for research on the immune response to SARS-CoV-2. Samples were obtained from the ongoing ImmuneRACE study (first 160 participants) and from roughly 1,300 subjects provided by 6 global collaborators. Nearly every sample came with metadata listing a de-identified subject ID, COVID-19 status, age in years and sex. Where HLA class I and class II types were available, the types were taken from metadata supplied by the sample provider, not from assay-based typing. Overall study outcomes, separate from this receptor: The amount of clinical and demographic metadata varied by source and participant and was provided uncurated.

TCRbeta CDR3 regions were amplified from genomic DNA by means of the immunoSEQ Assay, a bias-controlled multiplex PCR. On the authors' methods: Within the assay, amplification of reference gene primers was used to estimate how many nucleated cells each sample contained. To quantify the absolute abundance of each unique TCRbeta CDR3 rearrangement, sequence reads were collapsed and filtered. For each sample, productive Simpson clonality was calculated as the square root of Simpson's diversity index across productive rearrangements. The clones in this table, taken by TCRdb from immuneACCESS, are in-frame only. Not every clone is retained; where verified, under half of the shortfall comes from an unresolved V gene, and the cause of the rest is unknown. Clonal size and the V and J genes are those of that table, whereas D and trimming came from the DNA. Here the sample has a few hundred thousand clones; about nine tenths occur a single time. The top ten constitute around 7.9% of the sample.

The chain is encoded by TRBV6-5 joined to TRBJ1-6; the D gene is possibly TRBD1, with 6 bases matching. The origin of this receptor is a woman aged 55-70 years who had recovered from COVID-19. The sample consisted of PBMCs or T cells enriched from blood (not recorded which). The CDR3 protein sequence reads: CASRPGTLNSPLHF. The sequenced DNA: TGTGCCAGCAGACCCGGGACACTTAATTCACCCCTCCACTTT.